These 19 T cell receptor beta chains share one sample of origin, sequenced in a study of T cell responses to AZD1222 COVID-19 vaccine. Produced via immunoSEQ multiplex PCR; TCRdb's table is partial and in-frame only. The table records roughly 160,000 clones, roughly 94% of them present only once. This sample comprised peripheral blood, obtained on day 0 of AZD1222 vaccination. Receptor source: an adult in good health.

V is TRBV19 and J is TRBJ1-1, with no clear D. The V end lost 10 bases, the J end lost 5 bases, and 17 bases lay between the germline ends. The CDR3 is 13 residues long. The germline V gene encodes CDR1 LNHDA and CDR2 SQIVND (reference sequence). The CDR3 is CATSVGILTEAFF. The CDR3 DNA reads as TGTGCCACCTCGGTGGGCATTCTAACTGAAGCTTTCTTT.

The chain links TRBV12-3 or TRBV12-4 to TRBJ2-2; D not certain. Trimming cost V 8 bases and J 6 bases, with 10 bases left between them. The CDR3 has 12 residues. CDR3: CASWGRAGELFF. The CDR3 nucleotides are TGTGCCAGCTGGGGTCGGGCCGGGGAGCTGTTTTTT.

The chain combines TRBV5-1 with TRBJ2-1; the D gene is possibly TRBD1 (6 bases). Trimming left V 2 bases short and J 6 bases short, with 12 bases between. The length of the CDR3 is 14 residues. Germline loops: CDR1 SGHRS, CDR2 YFSETQ. The CDR3 loop reads CASSFGGEVNEQFF. The CDR3 nucleotides are TGCGCCAGCAGCTTTGGGGGCGAAGTCAATGAGCAGTTCTTC. Combining the CDR3 with reference TRBV5-1 and TRBJ2-1 gives the whole variable domain KAGVTQTPRYLIKTRGQQVTLSCSPISGHRSVSWYQQTPGQGLQFLFEYFSETQRNKGNFPGRFSGRQFSNSRSEMNVSTLELGDSALYLCASSFGGEVNEQFFGPGTRLTVL.

The chain is built from TRBV28 and TRBJ1-5; D remains unclear. The CDR3 has 13 residues. The V end was cut by 5 bases, the J end by 12 bases, with 17 bases between. Germline values: CDR1 MDHEN, CDR2 SYDVKM. As DNA, the CDR3 is TGTGCCAGCAGTGAGGAAAGAGGGAGGAGCCAGCATTTT. This translates into CASSEERGRSQHF.

This rearrangement joins TRBV6-5 to TRBJ1-2, with 7 bases matching TRBD1. Germline V CDR1 and CDR2: MNHEY, SVGAGI. V trimming: 7 bases; J trimming: 2 bases; junction bases outside the gene matches: 10. The CDR3 totals 15 residues. The CDR3 region is CASTPGGTANYGYTF. Here the CDR3 DNA reads TGTGCCAGCACCCCGGGGGGGACAGCGAACTATGGCTACACCTTC.

The chain uses TRBV5-1 and TRBJ2-1, with 9 bases aligning to TRBD1. CDR3 length: 15 residues. V trimming: 0 bases; J trimming: 5 bases; junction bases outside the gene matches: 3. CDR1 is SGHRS and CDR2 is YFSETQ in the germline V gene. This CDR3 reads CASSLEGTGNNEQFF. The DNA for the CDR3 is TGCGCCAGCAGCTTGGAGGGGACAGGGAACAATGAGCAGTTCTTC.

The chain recombines TRBV29-1 with TRBJ2-3; D possibly corresponds to TRBD1 (5 bases). The CDR3 loop spans 14 amino acids. CDR1 is SQVTM, CDR2 ANQGSEA, per germline. Trimming left V 5 bases short and J 0 bases short, with 12 bases between. CDR3: CSVTWGLSTDTQYF. DNA of the CDR3: TGCAGCGTTACTTGGGGCTTGAGCACAGATACGCAGTATTTT.

J is TRBJ2-1 and V is TRBV27, with 7 bases fitting TRBD2. V trimming: 6 bases; J trimming: 3 bases; junction bases outside the gene matches: 8. CDR1 and CDR2 (germline): MNHEY, SMNVEV (reference sequence). The CDR3 is made up of 15 amino acids. The CDR3 region has the DNA TGTGCCAGCAGCCTCACTAGCGCTAACTACAATGAGCAGTTCTTC. This sequence encodes CASSLTSANYNEQFF.

The chain is built from TRBV6-1 and TRBJ1-3; 8 bases are a match to TRBD1. Per the germline V gene, CDR1 is MNHNS and CDR2 is SASEGT. The trim removed 0 bases at V and 3 bases at J, leaving 7 bases unmatched. This CDR3 is 17 amino acids long. DNA of the CDR3: TGTGCCAGCAGTGAAGCAACAGGGGGTGCTCGTGGAAACACCATATATTTT. The encoded protein is CASSEATGGARGNTIYF.

This clone occurred a few times. This sequence joins TRBV4-2 and TRBJ2-2; no clear D. Deletions cut 0 bases from V and 4 bases from J, with 9 bases between. The CDR3 has 15 residues. Germline assignment: CDR1 LGHNA and CDR2 YNFKEQ. CDR3 in amino acids: CASSQDVGPTGELFF. CDR3 sequence (DNA): TGTGCCAGCAGCCAAGACGTGGGCCCCACCGGGGAGCTGTTTTTT.

The count of this clone is one. The CDR3 sequence is CASSVVAGRSSYNSPLHF. CDR3 DNA sequence: TGTGCCAGCAGCGTAGTGGCAGGTAGAAGCTCCTATAATTCACCCCTCCACTTT. V gene TRBV5-5 combines with J gene TRBJ1-6; no clear D gene. This CDR3 comprises 18 residues. From germline, CDR1 is SGHKS and CDR2 YYEKEE (reference sequence). The V and J ends lost 4 bases and 0 bases respectively, with 17 bases between them.

V and J are TRBV19 and TRBJ1-5; 8 nucleotides match TRBD1. The CDR3 consists of 19 residues. Germline V gene sequence: CDR1 LNHDA, CDR2 SQIVND (reference sequence). After removal of 5 bases from V and 6 bases from J, the junction contained 21 bases not matched to a gene. The CDR3 protein is CASSLYLLPTGGSSQPQHF. For the CDR3, the DNA is TGTGCCAGTAGTCTTTACCTCCTACCAACAGGGGGTTCTAGTCAGCCCCAGCATTTT.

The chain combines TRBV5-1 with TRBJ2-2; D remains unclear. The CDR3 has 15 amino acids. Germline lookup yields CDR1 SGHRS and CDR2 YFSETQ. V was pared by 0 bases and J by 0 bases, with 6 bases between. Written as DNA, the CDR3 is TGCGCCAGCAGCTTGGAGGTTACGAACACCGGGGAGCTGTTTTTT. Its protein product is CASSLEVTNTGELFF.

This chain links TRBV12-3 or TRBV12-4 with TRBJ2-1, with D possibly being TRBD2 (5 bases). The CDR3 covers 13 residues. The V end lost 4 bases, the J end lost 10 bases, and 14 bases lay between the germline ends. The DNA for the CDR3 is TGTGCCAGCAGTTCGGCCTTTGGCGGGGAGCAGTTCTTC. Encoded protein: CASSSAFGGEQFF.

This rearrangement joins TRBV5-5 to TRBJ2-1; TRBD2 matches 10 bases. Per germline, CDR1 SGHKS and CDR2 YYEKEE (reference sequence). Germline trimming cut 1 base from V and 3 bases from J; bases unmatched to any gene: 4. CDR3 length: 16 residues. CDR3 nucleotide sequence: TGTGCCAGCAGCTTGTCTAGCGGGAGCGTCTACAATGAGCAGTTCTTC. Translated, it gives CASSLSSGSVYNEQFF.

V and J are TRBV5-1 and TRBJ2-1; 11 nucleotides match TRBD2. J gave up 2 bases and V 0 bases, and 4 bases lay outside the gene matches. Per germline, CDR1 SGHRS and CDR2 YFSETQ. The CDR3 is 17 amino acids. This CDR3 is CASSLALAGGPYNEQFF. The CDR3 region has the DNA TGCGCCAGCAGCTTGGCGTTAGCGGGAGGGCCCTACAATGAGCAGTTCTTC.

The rearrangement joins TRBV18 to TRBJ1-2; D is unclear. The V gene's germline CDR1 is KGHSH and CDR2 LQKENI. V dropped 3 bases and J dropped 4 bases, with 3 bases sitting between them. This CDR3 spans 11 amino acids. The CDR3 DNA sequence: TGTGCCAGCTCACCTGGCTATGGCTACACCTTC. Encoded protein: CASSPGYGYTF.

V is TRBV15 and J is TRBJ2-2, with a weak D call TRBD2 (6 bases). The CDR3 has 14 residues. In germline, CDR1 is LNHNV, CDR2 YYDKDF (reference sequence). The V gene lost 4 bases and the J gene lost 6 bases, with 12 bases spanning the gap. The CDR3: CATSTLTRPGELFF. The DNA for the CDR3 is TGTGCCACCAGCACCTTGACTAGACCCGGGGAGCTGTTTTTT.

The V gene is TRBV28, the J gene TRBJ1-5; tentative D call: TRBD1 (5 bases). Trimming stripped 2 bases from V and 0 bases from J, with 17 bases between. The CDR3 spans 18 residues. Germline CDR1 reads MDHEN; CDR2 reads SYDVKM. CDR3 nucleotide sequence: TGTGCCAGCAGTTTAGCAGGGAAGCGCTTTTATAGCAATCAGCCCCAGCATTTT. Its protein product is CASSLAGKRFYSNQPQHF.